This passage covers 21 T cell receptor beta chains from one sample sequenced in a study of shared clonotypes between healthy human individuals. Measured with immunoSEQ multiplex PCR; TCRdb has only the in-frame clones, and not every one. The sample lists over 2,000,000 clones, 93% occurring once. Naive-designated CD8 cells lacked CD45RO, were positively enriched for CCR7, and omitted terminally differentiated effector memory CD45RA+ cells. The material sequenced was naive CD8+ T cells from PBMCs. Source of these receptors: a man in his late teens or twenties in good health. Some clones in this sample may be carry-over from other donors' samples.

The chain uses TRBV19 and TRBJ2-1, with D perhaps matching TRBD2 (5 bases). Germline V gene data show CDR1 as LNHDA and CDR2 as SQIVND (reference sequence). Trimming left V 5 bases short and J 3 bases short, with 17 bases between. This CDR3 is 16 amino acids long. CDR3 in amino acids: CASSGSRGPSYNEQFF. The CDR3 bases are TGTGCCAGTAGTGGATCTCGGGGTCCCAGCTACAATGAGCAGTTCTTC.

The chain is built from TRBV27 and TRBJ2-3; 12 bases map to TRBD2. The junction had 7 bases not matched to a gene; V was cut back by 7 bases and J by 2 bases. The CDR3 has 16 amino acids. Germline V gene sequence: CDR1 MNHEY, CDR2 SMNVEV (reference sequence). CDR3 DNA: TGTGCCAGCATGGCTAGCGGGAGGGCCTCCACAGATACGCAGTATTTT. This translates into CASMASGRASTDTQYF.

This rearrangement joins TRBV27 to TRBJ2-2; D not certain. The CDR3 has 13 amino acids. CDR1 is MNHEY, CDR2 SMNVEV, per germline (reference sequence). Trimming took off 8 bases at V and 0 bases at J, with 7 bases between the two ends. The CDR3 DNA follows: TGTGCCAGCGCATTTTCGAACACCGGGGAGCTGTTTTTT. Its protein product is CASAFSNTGELFF.

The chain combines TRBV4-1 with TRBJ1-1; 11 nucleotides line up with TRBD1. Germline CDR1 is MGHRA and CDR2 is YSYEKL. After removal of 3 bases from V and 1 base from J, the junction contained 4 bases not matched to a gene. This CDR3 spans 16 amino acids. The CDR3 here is CASSHGTGGANTEAFF. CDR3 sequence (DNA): TGCGCCAGCAGCCATGGGACAGGGGGGGCGAACACTGAAGCTTTCTTT.

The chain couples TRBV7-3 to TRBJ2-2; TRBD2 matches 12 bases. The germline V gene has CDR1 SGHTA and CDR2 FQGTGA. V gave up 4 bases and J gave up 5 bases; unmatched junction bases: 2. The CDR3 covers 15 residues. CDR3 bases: TGTGCCAGCAGCTCGGGACTAGCGGGTACCGGGGAGCTGTTTTTT. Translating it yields CASSSGLAGTGELFF.

In DNA form, the CDR3 reads TGTGCCAGCAGCGTAGCTAGGGGGACCACGAACACCGGGGAGCTGTTTTTT. It specifies CASSVARGTTNTGELFF. The chain joins TRBV9 to TRBJ2-2; TRBD1 is a possible D gene (6 bases). V was shortened by 0 bases and J by 0 bases, with 12 bases between the two germline ends. The CDR3 has 17 residues. Germline values: CDR1 SGDLS, CDR2 YYNGEE. Combining the CDR3 with reference TRBV9 and TRBJ2-2 gives the whole variable domain DSGVTQTPKHLITATGQRVTLRCSPRSGDLSVYWYQQSLDQGLQFLIQYYNGEERAKGNILERFSAQQFPDLHSELNLSSLELGDSALYFCASSVARGTTNTGELFFGEGSRLTVL.

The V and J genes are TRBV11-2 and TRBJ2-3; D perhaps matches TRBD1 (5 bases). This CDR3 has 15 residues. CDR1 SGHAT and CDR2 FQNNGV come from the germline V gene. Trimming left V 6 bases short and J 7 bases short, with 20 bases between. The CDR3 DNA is TGTGCCAGCAGATCTGACAGCTTCTCACTTCATACGCAGTATTTT. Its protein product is CASRSDSFSLHTQYF.

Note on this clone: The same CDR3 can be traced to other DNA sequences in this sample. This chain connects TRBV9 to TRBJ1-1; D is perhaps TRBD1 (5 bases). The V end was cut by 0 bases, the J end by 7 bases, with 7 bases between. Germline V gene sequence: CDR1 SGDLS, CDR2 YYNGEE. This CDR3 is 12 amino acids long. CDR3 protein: CASSVGRGEAFF. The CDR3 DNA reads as TGTGCCAGCAGCGTAGGGAGGGGTGAAGCTTTCTTT.

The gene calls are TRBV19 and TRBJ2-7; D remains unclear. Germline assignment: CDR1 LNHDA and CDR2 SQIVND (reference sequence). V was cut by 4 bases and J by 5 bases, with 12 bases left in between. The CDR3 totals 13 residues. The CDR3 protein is CASSSGVVDEQYF. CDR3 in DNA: TGTGCCAGTAGTAGTGGCGTCGTGGACGAGCAGTACTTC.

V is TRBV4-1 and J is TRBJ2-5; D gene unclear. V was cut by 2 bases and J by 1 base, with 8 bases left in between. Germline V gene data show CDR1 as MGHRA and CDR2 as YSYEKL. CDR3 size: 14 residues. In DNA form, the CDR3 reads TGCGCCAGCAGCCAACAGACGGTCCAAGAGACCCAGTACTTC. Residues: CASSQQTVQETQYF.

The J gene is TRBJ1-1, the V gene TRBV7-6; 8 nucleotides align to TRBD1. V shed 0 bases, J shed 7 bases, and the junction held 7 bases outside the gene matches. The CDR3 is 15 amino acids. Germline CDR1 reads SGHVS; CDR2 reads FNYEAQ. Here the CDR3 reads CASSLAPGQVDEAFF. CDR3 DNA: TGTGCCAGCAGCTTAGCGCCGGGACAGGTCGATGAAGCTTTCTTT. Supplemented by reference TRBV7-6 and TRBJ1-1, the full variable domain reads GAGVSQSPRYKVTKRGQDVALRCDPISGHVSLYWYRQALGQGPEFLTYFNYEAQQDKSGLPNDRFSAERPEGSISTLTIQRTEQRDSAMYRCASSLAPGQVDEAFFGQGTRLTVV.

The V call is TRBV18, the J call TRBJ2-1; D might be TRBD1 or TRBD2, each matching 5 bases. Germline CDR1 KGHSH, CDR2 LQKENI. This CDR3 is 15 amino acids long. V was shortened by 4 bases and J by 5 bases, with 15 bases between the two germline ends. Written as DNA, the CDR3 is TGTGCCAGCTCACAGGGCCCAGGGAGCAACAATGAGCAGTTCTTC. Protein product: CASSQGPGSNNEQFF.

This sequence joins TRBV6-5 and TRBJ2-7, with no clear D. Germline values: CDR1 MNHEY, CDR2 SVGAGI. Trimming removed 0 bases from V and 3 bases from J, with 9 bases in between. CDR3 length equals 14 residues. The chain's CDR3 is CASSYSMSVYEQYF. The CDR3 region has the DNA TGTGCCAGCAGTTACTCGATGTCCGTCTACGAGCAGTACTTC.

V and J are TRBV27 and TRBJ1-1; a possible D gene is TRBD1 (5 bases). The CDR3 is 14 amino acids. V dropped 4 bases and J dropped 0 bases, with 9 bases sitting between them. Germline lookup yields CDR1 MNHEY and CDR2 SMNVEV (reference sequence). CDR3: CASSSGLLNTEAFF. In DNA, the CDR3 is TGTGCCAGCAGTTCGGGACTCTTGAACACTGAAGCTTTCTTT.

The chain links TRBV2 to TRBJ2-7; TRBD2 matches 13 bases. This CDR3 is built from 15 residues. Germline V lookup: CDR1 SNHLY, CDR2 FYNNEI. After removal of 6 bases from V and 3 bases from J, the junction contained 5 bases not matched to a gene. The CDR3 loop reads CASRTGLAGVYEQYF. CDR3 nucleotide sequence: TGTGCCAGCAGAACCGGACTAGCGGGGGTCTACGAGCAGTACTTC.

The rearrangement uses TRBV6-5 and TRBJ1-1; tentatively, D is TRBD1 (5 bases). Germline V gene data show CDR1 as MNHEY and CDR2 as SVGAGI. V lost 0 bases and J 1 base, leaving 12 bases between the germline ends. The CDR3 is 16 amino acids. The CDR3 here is CASSYSQWGGNTEAFF. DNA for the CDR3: TGTGCCAGCAGTTACTCGCAGTGGGGGGGGAACACTGAAGCTTTCTTT.

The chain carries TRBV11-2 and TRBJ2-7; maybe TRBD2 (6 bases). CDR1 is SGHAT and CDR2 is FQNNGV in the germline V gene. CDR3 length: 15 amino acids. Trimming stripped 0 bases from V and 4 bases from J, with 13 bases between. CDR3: CASSLEVTRVYEQYF. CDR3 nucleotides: TGTGCCAGCAGCTTAGAAGTGACTAGAGTTTACGAGCAGTACTTC.

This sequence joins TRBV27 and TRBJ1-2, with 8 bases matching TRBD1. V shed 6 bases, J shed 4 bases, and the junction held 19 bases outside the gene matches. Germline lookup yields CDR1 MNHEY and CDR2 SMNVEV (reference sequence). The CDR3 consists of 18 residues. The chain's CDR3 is CASSPRTGLNSWSYGYTF. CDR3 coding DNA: TGTGCCAGCAGCCCCAGGACAGGGCTTAATTCGTGGAGCTATGGCTACACCTTC.

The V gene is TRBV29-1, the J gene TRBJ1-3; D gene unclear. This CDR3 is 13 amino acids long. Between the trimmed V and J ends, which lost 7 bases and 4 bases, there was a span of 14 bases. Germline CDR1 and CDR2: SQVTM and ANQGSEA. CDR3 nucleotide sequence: TGCAGCGCCGTGGTAGGGAGCGGAAACACCATATATTTT. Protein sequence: CSAVVGSGNTIYF. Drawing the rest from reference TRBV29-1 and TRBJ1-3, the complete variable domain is SAVISQKPSRDICQRGTSLTIQCQVDSQVTMMFWYRQQPGQSLTLIATANQGSEATYESGFVIDKFPISRPNLTFSTLTVSNMSPEDSSIYLCSAVVGSGNTIYFGEGSWLTVV.

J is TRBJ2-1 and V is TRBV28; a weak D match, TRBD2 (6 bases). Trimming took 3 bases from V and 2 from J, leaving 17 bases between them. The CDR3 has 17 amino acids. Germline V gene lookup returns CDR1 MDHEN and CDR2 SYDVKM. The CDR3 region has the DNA TGTGCCAGCAGTTTTGACCAAGGACTAATCACCTACAATGAGCAGTTCTTC. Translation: CASSFDQGLITYNEQFF. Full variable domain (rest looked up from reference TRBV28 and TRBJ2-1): DVKVTQSSRYLVKRTGEKVFLECVQDMDHENMFWYRQDPGLGLRLIYFSYDVKMKEKGDIPEGYSVSREKKERFSLILESASTNQTSMYLCASSFDQGLITYNEQFFGPGTRLTVL.

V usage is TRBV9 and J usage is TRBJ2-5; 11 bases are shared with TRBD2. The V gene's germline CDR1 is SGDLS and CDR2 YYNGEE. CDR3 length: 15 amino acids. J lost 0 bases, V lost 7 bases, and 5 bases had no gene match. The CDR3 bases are TGTGCCAGCTCGGCTAGCGGGAGGTACCAAGAGACCCAGTACTTC. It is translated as CASSASGRYQETQYF.